Listed below are T cell receptor beta chains from one sample, sequenced in a study of T cells in Graves' hyperthyroidism and ophthalmopathy. TCRdb re-derived calls from the multiplex PCR reads in MiXCR, one entry per CDR3 protein. The top ten hold roughly 32% of the sample, which has over 45,000 distinct CDR3 sequences, roughly 50% seen once. The source material was peripheral blood or thyroid tissue (not recorded which). These receptors all stem from a woman between 50 and 59 years old with Graves' hyperthyroidism. CDR3s include the opening cysteine and the closing phenylalanine or tryptophan. Fields, in order: J gene, CDR3 length, clone size, D gene, V gene, CDR3 protein, CDR3 DNA. D genes are given only for firm matches. For some rows the clone size is stated as once, few or many, or as a class when expanded; others skip it.

TRBJ2-7 16 . . TRBV7-2 CASSLVGGPSSYEQYF TGTGCCAGCAGCTTAGTGGGCGGGCCCAGCTCCTACGAGCAGTACTTC
TRBJ1-2 10 medium-sized . TRBV12-3/TRBV12-4 CASSGYGYTF TGTGCCAGCAGTGGGTATGGCTACACCTTC
TRBJ1-1 13 many . TRBV6-2/TRBV6-3 CASSYATAFEAFF TGTGCCAGCAGTTACGCGACCGCCTTTGAAGCTTTCTTT
TRBJ2-7 15 . . TRBV7-2 CASSSRNGNTYEQYF TGTGCCAGCAGCTCACGGAATGGAAACACCTACGAGCAGTACTTC
TRBJ1-1 14 many . TRBV9 CASSPNTPGTEAFF TGTGCCAGCAGCCCGAACACCCCCGGAACTGAAGCTTTCTTT
TRBJ2-7 14 few TRBD2 TRBV4-1 CASSHLAGSYEQYF TGCGCCAGCAGCCACTTAGCGGGATCCTACGAGCAGTACTTC
TRBJ2-7 18 few . TRBV7-8 CASSQVNSHGVGHYEQYF TGTGCCAGCAGCCAAGTGAACTCCCACGGGGTGGGCCACTACGAGCAGTACTTC
TRBJ2-5 12 . TRBD2 TRBV7-2 CASARTSGTQYF TGTGCCAGCGCCCGGACTAGCGGGACCCAGTACTTC
TRBJ2-3 16 many TRBD2 TRBV20-1 CSATPGLAASTDTQYF TGCAGTGCTACCCCGGGACTAGCGGCTAGCACAGATACGCAGTATTTT
TRBJ2-2 13 many . TRBV6-5 CASSYGTDGELFF TGTGCCAGCAGTTACGGAACGGACGGGGAGCTGTTTTTT
TRBJ2-7 15 many . TRBV4-2 CASSQEGVGGYEQYF TGTGCCAGCAGCCAAGAAGGCGTGGGGGGCTACGAGCAGTACTTC
TRBJ2-5 19 . TRBD2 TRBV24-1 CATSDPSPGLAGPQETQYF TGTGCCACCAGTGACCCTAGTCCGGGACTAGCGGGACCTCAAGAGACCCAGTACTTC
TRBJ1-1 13 . . TRBV9 CASSVAEGSEAFF TGTGCCAGCAGCGTAGCTGAAGGTAGTGAAGCTTTCTTT
TRBJ2-7 15 many TRBD1 TRBV28 CASSTGQGASYEQYF TGTGCCAGCAGTACTGGACAGGGGGCTTCCTACGAGCAGTACTTC
TRBJ1-1 13 medium-sized . TRBV2 CASSGPRHTEAFF TGTGCCAGCAGTGGTCCGAGGCACACTGAAGCTTTCTTT
TRBJ2-2 16 . . TRBV20-1 CSASSRRGRLTGELFF TGCAGTGCCAGCAGCCGGCGGGGACGCCTAACCGGGGAGCTGTTTTTT
TRBJ1-1 13 few TRBD1 TRBV29-1 CSVTQGVGTEAFF TGCAGCGTGACTCAGGGGGTGGGCACTGAAGCTTTCTTT
TRBJ1-1 13 many . TRBV7-3 CASSSEDGNEAFF TGTGCCAGCAGCTCCGAGGACGGAAATGAAGCTTTCTTT
TRBJ1-1 12 . . TRBV7-6 CASSIQAGEASF TGTGCCAGCAGCATACAGGCTGGCGAAGCTTCCTTT
TRBJ2-7 15 . TRBD2 TRBV7-3 CASSLTGLGEGEQYF TGTGCCAGCAGCTTAACGGGACTAGGTGAGGGGGAGCAGTACTTC
TRBJ2-7 14 . . TRBV25-1 CASRPGQGSYEQYF TGTGCCAGCAGGCCGGGGCAGGGATCCTACGAGCAGTACTTC
TRBJ2-7 16 many . TRBV13 CASSFGGESRGDEQYF TGTGCCAGCAGCTTCGGCGGAGAGTCCCGTGGGGACGAGCAGTACTTC
TRBJ1-6 15 many . TRBV5-1 CASSLDSGLSSPLHF TGCGCCAGCAGCTTGGATTCTGGGCTAAGTTCACCCCTCCACTTT
TRBJ1-5 13 . . TRBV10-3 CAIRDGEGQPQHF TGTGCCATCAGAGACGGAGAGGGTCAGCCCCAGCATTTT
TRBJ2-5 12 . TRBD2 TRBV7-6 CASSSGRGTQYF TGTGCCAGCAGCAGTGGGAGGGGGACCCAGTACTTC
TRBJ1-2 12 . . TRBV7-2 CASSFGTYGYTF TGTGCCAGCAGCTTCGGGACCTATGGCTACACCTTC
TRBJ2-7 12 . . TRBV12-3/TRBV12-4 CASSKGSYEQYF TGTGCCAGCAGCAAGGGCTCCTACGAGCAGTACTTC
TRBJ2-3 15 . . TRBV7-2 CASSQAGQSTDTQYF TGTGCCAGCAGCCAAGCGGGCCAAAGCACAGATACGCAGTATTTT
TRBJ1-2 14 many . TRBV29-1 CSVEDEEGLGGYTF TGCAGCGTTGAAGATGAGGAAGGACTCGGGGGCTACACCTTC
TRBJ2-2 13 many TRBD2 TRBV10-3 CAISGLAGGELFF TGTGCCATCAGTGGACTAGCGGGCGGGGAGCTGTTTTTT
TRBJ2-7 16 few . TRBV27 CASSLSLPGSSGEQYF TGTGCCAGCAGTTTAAGTCTCCCCGGGAGTTCGGGCGAGCAGTACTTC
TRBJ1-5 15 . TRBD1 TRBV9 CASSPDRGSNQPQHF TGTGCCAGCAGCCCGGACAGGGGGAGCAATCAGCCCCAGCATTTT
TRBJ1-6 16 . . TRBV2 CASSRSTTRDNSPLHF TGTGCCAGCAGTCGCTCGACTACACGGGATAATTCACCCCTCCACTTT
TRBJ2-7 16 . TRBD2 TRBV20-1 CSASNPTSGRGYEQYF TGCAGTGCTAGTAATCCGACTAGCGGGAGAGGTTACGAGCAGTACTTC
TRBJ2-5 14 . . TRBV11-2 CASSVRGGQETQYF TGTGCCAGCAGCGTTAGAGGGGGCCAAGAGACCCAGTACTTC
TRBJ2-5 14 many . TRBV2 CASKERGRQETQYF TGTGCCAGCAAAGAAAGGGGGAGGCAAGAGACCCAGTACTTC
TRBJ1-4 15 . TRBD1 TRBV28 CASSTTGAGTGKLFF TGTGCCAGCAGTACTACAGGGGCTGGAACTGGAAAACTGTTTTTT
TRBJ1-3 19 . . TRBV6-1 CASSPTSGTDGGTGNTIYF TGTGCCAGCAGTCCGACTAGCGGGACGGACGGGGGTACTGGAAACACCATATATTTT
TRBJ2-3 15 . TRBD1 TRBV7-2 CASSLGGQGPDTQYF TGTGCCAGCAGCTTGGGGGGACAGGGCCCAGATACGCAGTATTTT
TRBJ1-2 13 . TRBD1 TRBV7-9 CASSGTGFHGYTF TGTGCCAGCAGCGGGACAGGGTTTCATGGCTACACCTTC
TRBJ1-1 13 many . TRBV5-1 CASYQGIGTEAFF TGCGCCAGCTATCAGGGTATCGGCACTGAAGCTTTCTTT
TRBJ1-2 12 once . TRBV10-3 CAIRDGNYGYTF TGTGCCATCAGGGACGGTAACTATGGCTACACCTTC
TRBJ2-7 16 . TRBD2 TRBV7-8 CASSLGSGLATYEQYF TGTGCCAGCAGCTTGGGGTCGGGACTAGCGACCTACGAGCAGTACTTC
TRBJ1-6 16 . . TRBV25-1 CASSARLAGATSPLHF TGTGCCAGCAGTGCTAGGTTGGCAGGGGCAACTTCACCCCTCCACTTT
TRBJ2-5 12 . . TRBV29-1 CSVFRRGQTQYF TGCAGCGTCTTCCGCCGGGGACAGACCCAGTACTTC
TRBJ1-2 13 . . TRBV9 CASSATGIHGYTF TGTGCCAGCAGCGCAACAGGGATTCATGGCTACACCTTC
TRBJ2-7 15 many TRBD2 TRBV3-1 CASSQGLAGAYEQYF TGTGCCAGCAGCCAAGGACTAGCGGGGGCCTACGAGCAGTACTTC
TRBJ2-6 12 . . TRBV11-2 CASSFGRNVLTF TGTGCCAGCAGCTTTGGGCGCAACGTCCTGACTTTC
TRBJ1-4 16 many TRBD1 TRBV9 CASSGGPGQGNAKLFF TGTGCCAGCAGCGGTGGACCGGGACAGGGAAATGCAAAACTGTTTTTT
TRBJ1-1 16 many . TRBV7-9 CASSFEAGTDYTEAFF TGTGCCAGCAGCTTCGAAGCGGGAACAGACTACACTGAAGCTTTCTTT